Described below is a single T cell receptor beta chain sequence and its context. Its antigen is still unknown. Control samples were healthy donors' buffy coats. The data derive from a study of STAT5B mutations in CD4+ large granular lymphocyte leukemia. The study, taken as a whole, reports: TRBV06-family usage was enriched in top patient clones (8/27) versus controls (2/35).

Germline-derived CDR1 and CDR2 are SNHLY and FYNNEI. The CDR3 runs 13 residues. Sequenced by immunoSEQ multiplex PCR; TCRdb stores in-frame clones only, minus some. This table has around 34,000 clones, approximately 85% appearing once. The TCR comes from a human donor in good health. Sequenced input: CD4+ T cells from blood buffy coats. The chain is built from TRBV2 and TRBJ2-7, with D perhaps TRBD2 (6 bases). This CDR3 reads CVLALDGGYEQYF. The CDR3 DNA follows: TGTGTCCTAGCACTGGACGGGGGCTACGAGCAGTACTTC.